This T cell receptor beta chain emerged from a study of PD-1 blockade in classical Hodgkin lymphoma (dated by TCRdb to the early 2020s). For context, the study as a whole: Nivolumab dosing was 3 mg/kg intravenously every 2 weeks, continuing until either disease progression or unacceptable toxicity. The study used CyTOF and TCR beta sequencing to define a peripheral blood immune signature of response to PD-1 blockade in classical Hodgkin lymphoma. Study-wide conclusions, independent of this receptor: Patients starting nivolumab less than 1 year after ASCT had lower diversity and were excluded from later analyses to avoid confounding by immune reconstitution. Baseline TCR diversity was reported to be lower in newly diagnosed patients than in healthy donors, and even lower in relapsed/refractory patients. A significant rise by C4D1 was seen in CD4+ but not CD8+ TCR diversity (p=0.0027 vs p=0.16), with the rise being most apparent in complete responders (p=0.02). Only a single clinical trial cohort was studied, and what caused the repertoire differences, possibly disease activity or prior therapy, remained undefined. Baseline diversity similar to that of newly diagnosed patients was observed in trial patients achieving complete response, whereas significantly lower diversity was observed in partial responders and progressors.

The Qiagen DNeasy kit was used to extract genomic DNA from unsorted PBMCs and from the negatively selected CD4+ and CD8+ fractions. TCR beta CDR3 regions were subjected to amplification by immunoSEQ multiplex PCR with primers that anneal to V and J segments. A synthetic immune receptor repertoire was used to minimize amplification bias, and any remaining bias was removed computationally after sequencing. Per the source publication's procedure: Custom Python scripts were used to quantify repertoire diversity as the Shannon entropy index. Unsorted, CD4+ and CD8+ repertoires were analyzed separately, except in combined analyses where CD4+ and CD8+ sequences were merged in silico. A clone counted as expanded when the clone's frequency after treatment rose at least 2-fold relative to C1D1, and clones undetected at baseline were given a pseudocount of 0.5. Singleton clones were defined as clones with 0 or 1 copy at C1D1, and non-singleton clones were defined as clones with 2 or more copies. Clones expanded in unsorted samples were assigned a CD4+, CD8+ or unknown annotation through matching of protein sequences in sorted samples from the same patient. Wilcoxon tests on paired samples were used to test diversity changes from C1D1 to C4D1. In its TCRdb copy, this immuneACCESS table keeps in-frame sequences only and misses some clones. Where compared with another copy, unresolved V genes explain less than half of these, and the others have no known cause. V and J calls and clone size are as listed in that table; D and trimming were resolved from the DNA. The sample has 11,000 to 15,000 clones on record, roughly 86% of them singletons. The ten largest clones add up to approximately 25% of the sample.

Details on this clone: The antigen it binds to is not known. No base qualities exist here, and no much larger clone lies one base off it.

V is shortened by 3 bases, J by 3 bases, and the region joining them spans 9 bases. The CDR3 goes from the cysteine to the phenylalanine over 14 residues. This entry keeps only the CDR3 DNA: 42 bases, framed from base 1. Sequences MNHNS (CDR1) and SASEGT (CDR2) are obtained from the germline V gene. The sample's time point, from its label and the paper: cycle 1 day 1 (C1D1), immediately before nivolumab initiation. All trial patients had relapsed after autologous stem cell transplantation, with cohorts A, B and C differing in prior brentuximab vedotin exposure. The trial cohort comprised roughly 50 patients with relapsed/refractory classical Hodgkin lymphoma whose best overall responses were complete response, partial response or progressive disease. Trial patients were treated with single-agent nivolumab in the multi-cohort phase II CheckMate 205 trial. An independent review committee assessed best overall response using the 2007 International Working Group response criteria. Trial PBMCs were collected immediately before nivolumab initiation (C1D1) and during therapy at cycle 2 day 1 and cycle 4 day 1. After peripheral blood was drawn into 8 mL Vacutainer Cell Preparation Tubes, PBMCs were isolated by centrifugation and then cryopreserved.

Sequences were derived from peripheral blood mononuclear cells (PBMCs), sampled at baseline. The chain joins TRBV6-1 to TRBJ1-5; perhaps TRBD1 is the D gene, with 5 bases matching. The receptor's source is a human donor with classical Hodgkin lymphoma. The nucleotides are TGTGCCAGCAGTGAGGCGGACAACAATCAGCCCCAGCATTTT. Translated, this gives CASSEADNNQPQHF.